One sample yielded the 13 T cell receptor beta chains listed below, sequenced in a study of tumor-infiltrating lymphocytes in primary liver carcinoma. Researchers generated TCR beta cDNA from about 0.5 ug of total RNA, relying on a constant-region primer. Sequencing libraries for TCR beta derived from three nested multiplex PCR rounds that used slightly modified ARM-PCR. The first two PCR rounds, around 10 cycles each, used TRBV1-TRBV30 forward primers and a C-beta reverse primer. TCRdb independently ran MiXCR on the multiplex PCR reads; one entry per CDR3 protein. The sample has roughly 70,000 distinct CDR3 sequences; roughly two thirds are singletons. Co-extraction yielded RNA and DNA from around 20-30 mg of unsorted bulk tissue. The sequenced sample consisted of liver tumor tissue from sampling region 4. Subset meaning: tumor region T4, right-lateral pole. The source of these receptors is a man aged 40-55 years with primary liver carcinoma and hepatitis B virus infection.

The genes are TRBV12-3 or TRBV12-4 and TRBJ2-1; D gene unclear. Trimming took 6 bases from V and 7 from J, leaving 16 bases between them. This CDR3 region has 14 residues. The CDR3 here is CASRRLTDLNEQFF. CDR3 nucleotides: TGTGCCAGCAGGAGATTAACGGACCTAAATGAGCAGTTCTTC.

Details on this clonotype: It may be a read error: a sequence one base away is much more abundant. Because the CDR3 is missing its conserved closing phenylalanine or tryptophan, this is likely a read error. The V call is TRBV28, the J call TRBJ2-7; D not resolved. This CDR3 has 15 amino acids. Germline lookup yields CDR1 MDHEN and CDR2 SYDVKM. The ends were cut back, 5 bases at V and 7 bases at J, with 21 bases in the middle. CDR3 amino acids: CASSADGRALREQYI. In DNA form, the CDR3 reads TGTGCCAGCAGTGCAGACGGACGGGCCCTTAGAGAGCAGTACATC.

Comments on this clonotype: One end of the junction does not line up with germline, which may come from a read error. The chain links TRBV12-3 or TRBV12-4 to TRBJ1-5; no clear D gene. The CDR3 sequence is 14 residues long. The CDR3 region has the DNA TGTGCGAGCAGTTTACAGTATAGCAATCAGCCCCGGCATTTT. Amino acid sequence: CASSLQYSNQPRHF.

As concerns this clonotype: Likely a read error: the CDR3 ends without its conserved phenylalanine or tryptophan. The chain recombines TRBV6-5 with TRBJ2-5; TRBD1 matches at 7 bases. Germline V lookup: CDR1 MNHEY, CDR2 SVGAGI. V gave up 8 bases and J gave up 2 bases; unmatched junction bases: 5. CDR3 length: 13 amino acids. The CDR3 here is CASHRQGQETQYL. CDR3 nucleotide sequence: TGTGCCAGCCATCGACAGGGTCAAGAGACCCAGTACCTC.

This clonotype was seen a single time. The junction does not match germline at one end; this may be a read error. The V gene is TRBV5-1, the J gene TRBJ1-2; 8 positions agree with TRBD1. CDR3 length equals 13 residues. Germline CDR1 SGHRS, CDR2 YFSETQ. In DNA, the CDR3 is TGCGCCGGCAGCTCGGACAGGGTAAATGGCTACACCTTC. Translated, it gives CAGSSDRVNGYTF.

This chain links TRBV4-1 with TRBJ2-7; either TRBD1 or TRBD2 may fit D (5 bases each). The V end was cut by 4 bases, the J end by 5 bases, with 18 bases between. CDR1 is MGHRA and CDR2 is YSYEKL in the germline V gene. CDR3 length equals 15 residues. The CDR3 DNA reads TGCGCCAGCAGCCGGTCGTTTGTGGGGGTTGACGAGCAGTACTTC. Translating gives CASSRSFVGVDEQYF.

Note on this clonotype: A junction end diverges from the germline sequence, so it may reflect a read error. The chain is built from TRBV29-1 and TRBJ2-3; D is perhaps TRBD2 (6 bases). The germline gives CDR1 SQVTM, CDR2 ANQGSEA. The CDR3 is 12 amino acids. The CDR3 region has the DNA TGTAGCCTTGGGCAGGGAGGTGATACGCAGTATTTT. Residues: CSLGQGGDTQYF.

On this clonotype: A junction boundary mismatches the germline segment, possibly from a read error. CDR3 sequence (DNA): TGTGCCAGTAGTATGACCCCGGGGGTGTATCAGCCCCAACATTTT. Protein: CASSMTPGVYQPQHF. The chain has TRBV19 and TRBJ1-5; perhaps TRBD1 as D (5 bases). The CDR3 has 15 amino acids. Germline V lookup: CDR1 LNHDA, CDR2 SQIVND (reference sequence). Based on the CDR3 plus reference TRBV19 and TRBJ1-5, the full variable domain is DGGITQSPKYLFRKEGQNVTLSCEQNLNHDAMYWYRQDPGQGLRLIYYSQIVNDFQKGDIAEGYSVSREKKESFPLTVTSAQKNPTAFYLCASSMTPGVYQPQHFGDGTRLSIL.

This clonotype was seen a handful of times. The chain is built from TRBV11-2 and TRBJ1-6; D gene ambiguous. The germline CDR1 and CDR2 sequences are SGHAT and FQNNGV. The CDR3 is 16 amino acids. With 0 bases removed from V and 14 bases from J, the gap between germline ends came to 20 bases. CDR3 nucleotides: TGTGCCAGCAGCTTAGATCTTAGCAGCCAATTCAGAACCCTCCACTTT. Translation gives CASSLDLSSQFRTLHF.

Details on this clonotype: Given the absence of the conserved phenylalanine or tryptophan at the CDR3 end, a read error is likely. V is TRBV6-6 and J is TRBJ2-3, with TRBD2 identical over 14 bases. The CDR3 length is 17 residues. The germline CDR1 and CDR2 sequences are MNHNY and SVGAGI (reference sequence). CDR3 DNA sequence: TGTACCAGCAGTTACTCGGGACTAGCGGGAGCACCAGATACGCAGTATTAT. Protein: CTSSYSGLAGAPDTQYY.

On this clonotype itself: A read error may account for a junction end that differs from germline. The CDR3 DNA is TGTGCCAGCGGAAAGTTTAGCAATCAACCCCAGCATTTT. Translation: CASGKFSNQPQHF. The chain employs TRBV6-5 and TRBJ1-5; the D is unclear. The germline V gene encodes CDR1 MNHEY and CDR2 SVGAGI. This CDR3 spans 13 amino acids.

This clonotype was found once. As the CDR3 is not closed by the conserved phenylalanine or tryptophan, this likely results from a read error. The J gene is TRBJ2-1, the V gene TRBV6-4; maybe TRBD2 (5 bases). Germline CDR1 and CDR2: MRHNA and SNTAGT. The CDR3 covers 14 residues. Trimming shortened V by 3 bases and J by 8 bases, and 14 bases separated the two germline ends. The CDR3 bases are TGTGCCAGCAGTGAACATGGGAGTGAAGATGAGCAGTTCTCC. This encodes CASSEHGSEDEQFS.

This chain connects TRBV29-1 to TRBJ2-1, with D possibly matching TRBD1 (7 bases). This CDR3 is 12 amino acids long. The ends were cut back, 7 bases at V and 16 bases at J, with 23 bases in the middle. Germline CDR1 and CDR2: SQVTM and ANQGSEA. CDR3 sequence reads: CSALPGGNEYFF. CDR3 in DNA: TGCAGCGCCCTCCCAGGGGGGAATGAGTACTTCTTC.